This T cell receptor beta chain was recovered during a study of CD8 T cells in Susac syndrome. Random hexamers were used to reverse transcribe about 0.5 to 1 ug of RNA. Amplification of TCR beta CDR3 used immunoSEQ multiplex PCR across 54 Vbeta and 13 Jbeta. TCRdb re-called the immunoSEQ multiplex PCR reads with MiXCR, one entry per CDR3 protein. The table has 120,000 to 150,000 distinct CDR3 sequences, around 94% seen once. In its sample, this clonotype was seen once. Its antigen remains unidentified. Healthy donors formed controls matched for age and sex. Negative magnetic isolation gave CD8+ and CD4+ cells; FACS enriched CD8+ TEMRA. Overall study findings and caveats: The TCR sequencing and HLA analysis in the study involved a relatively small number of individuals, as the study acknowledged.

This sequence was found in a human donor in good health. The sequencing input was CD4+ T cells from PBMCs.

This CDR3 reads CASSLSRVYGYTF. DNA for the CDR3: TGTGCCAGCAGCTTGAGCAGGGTCTATGGCTACACCTTC. J is TRBJ1-2 and V is TRBV11-2; possibly TRBD1 for D (5 bases). V gave up 3 bases and J gave up 4 bases, with 9 bases separating them. The CDR3 consists of 13 residues. The germline V gene encodes CDR1 SGHAT and CDR2 FQNNGV.